This is a list of T cell receptor beta chains from one sample in a study of blood T cell repertoires in COVID-19. The assay was immunoSEQ multiplex PCR, and TCRdb's table has in-frame clones only and misses some. The sample has some 31,000 clones; roughly 90% are singletons. Sequencing was done on a sample of peripheral blood. These TCRs come from a human donor in a cohort sampled during active COVID-19. CDR3s include the opening cysteine and the closing phenylalanine or tryptophan. A D gene is named only where the DNA matches it firmly. Clone size appears in some rows only: once, few, many, or a class for an expanded clone.

j_call v_call clone_size d_call cdr3_nt cdr3_aa
TRBJ2-5 TRBV4-2 - TRBD2 TGTGCCAGCAGCGGAGCTAGCGGGATAGGGGAGACCCAGTACTTC CASSGASGIGETQYF
TRBJ2-7 TRBV5-8 - TRBD2 TGTGCCAGCAGCTTGATGCTGTTAGCGGGAGGTGGCGAGCAGTACTTC CASSLMLLAGGGEQYF
TRBJ2-3 TRBV5-6 - - TGTGCCAGCAGCTTGAGAGGGAGAGGCACAGATACGCAGTATTTT CASSLRGRGTDTQYF
TRBJ1-2 TRBV28 - - TGTGCCAGCAACCTCGCTAACTGGGGGGAGGGTGGCTACACCTTC CASNLANWGEGGYTF
TRBJ1-4 TRBV7-9 - TRBD1 TGTGCCAGCAGTCCCGGGACAGGGAGAGAAAAACTGTTTTTT CASSPGTGREKLFF
TRBJ1-2 TRBV7-9 - TRBD1 TGTGCCAGCAGCCCCACAGGGGGCGCCTATGGCTACACCTTC CASSPTGGAYGYTF
TRBJ2-3 TRBV7-3 - TRBD2 TGTGCCAGCAGCCTCGGGACTAGCGGGAACCAAGATACGCAGTATTTT CASSLGTSGNQDTQYF
TRBJ2-2 TRBV27 - - TGTGCCAGCAGTTTAGGGGGCTCCGGGGAGCTGTTTTTT CASSLGGSGELFF
TRBJ1-3 TRBV18 - TRBD1 TGTGCCAGCTCACCGGCCCAGGGGGCCTTCGGAAACACCATATATTTT CASSPAQGAFGNTIYF
TRBJ2-7 TRBV6-5 - TRBD1 TGTGCCAGCAATGCGACAGGGTGGTACGAGCAGTACTTC CASNATGWYEQYF
TRBJ2-1 TRBV7-2 - - TGTGCCAGCAGGCCCGGCGGGTCGGGACTCTACAATGAGCAGTTCTTC CASRPGGSGLYNEQFF
TRBJ2-5 TRBV6-6 once TRBD2 TGTGCCAGCAGTCCCGGACTAGCGGGAGTCTTATTGACCCAAGAGACCCAGTACTTC CASSPGLAGVLLTQETQYF
TRBJ2-1 TRBV7-3 - - TGTGCCAGCAGCCCGGTTCCCACCAGGGGCAATGAGCAGTTCTTC CASSPVPTRGNEQFF
TRBJ2-1 TRBV29-1 - TRBD2 TGCAGCGTTGGGCGTGGGCTAGCGGTGGGCAATGAGCAGTTCTTC CSVGRGLAVGNEQFF
TRBJ2-7 TRBV20-1 - TRBD2 TGCAGTGGGCGGGGGGCGAGGGAGCAGTACTTC CSGRGAREQYF
TRBJ2-1 TRBV7-8 - TRBD2 TGTGCCAGCAGCCCATTTCCTTTGACTAGCGGGAGAGGAGGTGAGCAGTTCTTC CASSPFPLTSGRGGEQFF
TRBJ1-1 TRBV6-5 - - TGTGCCAGCAGTTACTCGAGTGGTATGAACACTGAAGCTTTCTTT CASSYSSGMNTEAFF
TRBJ2-2 TRBV5-1 - TRBD2 TGCGCCAGCAGCCCGGGACTAGCGGGAGGTAGCGGGGAGCTGTTTTTT CASSPGLAGGSGELFF
TRBJ2-1 TRBV6-6 - - TGTGCCAGCAGTTACTCAACCCAGGGTTATGAGCAGTTCTTC CASSYSTQGYEQFF
TRBJ2-1 TRBV5-1 - TRBD2 TGCGCCAGCAGAGGGACTAGCGGATACAATGAGCAGTTCTTC CASRGTSGYNEQFF
TRBJ2-1 TRBV14 - - TGTGCCAGCAGCCAAGATTTGGCCATCTACAATGAGCAGTTCTTC CASSQDLAIYNEQFF
TRBJ1-5 TRBV4-1 - - TGCGCCAGCAGCCAAGATGCGGGAAATCAGCCCCAGCATTTT CASSQDAGNQPQHF
TRBJ2-3 TRBV7-8 few TRBD2 TGTGCAGTGGGAAAGAGAGCGGGAGTGACAGATACGCAGTATTTT CAVGKRAGVTDTQYF
TRBJ2-2 TRBV6-5 - TRBD2 TGTGCCAGCAGCCTCAGCGGGATGAGGACCGGGGAGCTGTTTTTT CASSLSGMRTGELFF
TRBJ2-1 TRBV7-9 - TRBD2 TGTGCCAGCGGCAGCTCGCGGGCTAGCGGGAGTAGGTCTCTAAATGAGCAGTTCTTC CASGSSRASGSRSLNEQFF
TRBJ2-7 TRBV6-5 - TRBD2 TGTGCCATTGCGACTAGCGGGACCTACGAGCAGTACTTC CAIATSGTYEQYF
TRBJ1-1 TRBV19 - - TGTGCCACACAGGGTTTCCCTGAAGCTTTCTTT CATQGFPEAFF
TRBJ1-3 TRBV9 - TRBD1 TGTGCCAGCAGCGTAGGGGCAGGGGGCAATGAAGGAGCTGGAAACACCATATATTTT CASSVGAGGNEGAGNTIYF
TRBJ2-7 TRBV19 - - TGTGCCAGTAGTATAGCGGACAGCTACGAGCAGTACTTC CASSIADSYEQYF